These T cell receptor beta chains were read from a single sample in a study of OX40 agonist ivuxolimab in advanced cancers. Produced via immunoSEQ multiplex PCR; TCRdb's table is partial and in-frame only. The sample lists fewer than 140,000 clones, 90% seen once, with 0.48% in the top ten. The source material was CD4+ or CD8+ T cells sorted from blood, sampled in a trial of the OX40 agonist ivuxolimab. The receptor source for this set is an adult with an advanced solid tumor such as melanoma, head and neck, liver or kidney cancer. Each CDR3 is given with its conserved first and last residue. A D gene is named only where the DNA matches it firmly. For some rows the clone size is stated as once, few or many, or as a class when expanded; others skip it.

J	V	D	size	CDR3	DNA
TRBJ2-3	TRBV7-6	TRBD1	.	CASSKRDRGQRTQYF	TGTGCCAGCAGTAAGCGGGACAGGGGGCAGCGGACGCAGTATTTT
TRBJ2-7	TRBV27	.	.	CASSLGGLALYEQYF	TGTGCCAGCAGTTTAGGCGGACTGGCTTTGTACGAGCAGTACTTC
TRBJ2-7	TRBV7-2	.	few	CASSLRAGSVYEQYF	TGTGCCAGCAGCTTACGCGCAGGGAGTGTATACGAGCAGTACTTC
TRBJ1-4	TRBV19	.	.	CASSRRQALATNEKLFF	TGTGCCAGTAGTAGACGACAGGCCCTTGCAACTAATGAAAAACTGTTTTTT
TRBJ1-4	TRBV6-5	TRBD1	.	CASSRDSATNEKLFF	TGTGCCAGCAGTCGGGACAGCGCAACTAATGAAAAACTGTTTTTT
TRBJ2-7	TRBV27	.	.	CASRPVGKPYEQYF	TGTGCCAGCAGGCCCGTCGGCAAACCCTACGAGCAGTACTTC
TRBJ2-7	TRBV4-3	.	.	CASSQDQTSLSYEQYF	TGCGCCAGCAGCCAAGATCAGACTTCCCTCTCCTACGAGCAGTACTTC
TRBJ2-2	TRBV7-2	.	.	CASHIGAGTGELFF	TGTGCCAGCCATATCGGGGCTGGCACCGGGGAGCTGTTTTTT
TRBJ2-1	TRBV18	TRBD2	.	CASSPPGLAGGRSSYNEQFF	TGTGCCAGCTCACCCCCGGGACTAGCGGGGGGGCGCAGCTCCTACAATGAGCAGTTCTTC
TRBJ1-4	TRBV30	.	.	CAWRKPGIKLFF	TGTGCCTGGAGGAAACCTGGGATAAAACTGTTTTTT
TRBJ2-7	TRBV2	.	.	CASILSGFPGYEQYF	TGTGCCAGCATCTTATCAGGGTTTCCGGGCTACGAGCAGTACTTC
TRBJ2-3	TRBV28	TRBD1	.	CASTETGGFTDTQYF	TGTGCCAGCACCGAAACAGGGGGCTTCACAGATACGCAGTATTTT
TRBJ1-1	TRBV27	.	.	CASSLLGLSRFREAFF	TGTGCCAGCAGTTTATTGGGCTTATCTAGGTTTCGAGAAGCTTTCTTT
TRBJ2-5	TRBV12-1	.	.	CASRLYGLAGFYF	TGTGCCAGCAGACTTTACGGACTAGCGGGATTTTACTTC
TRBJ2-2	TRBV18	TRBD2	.	CASSPPGLAGSTGELFF	TGTGCCAGCTCACCCCCCGGACTAGCGGGATCTACCGGGGAGCTGTTTTTT
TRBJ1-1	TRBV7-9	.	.	CASRGRRVNTEAFF	TGTGCCAGCAGGGGCCGACGGGTGAACACTGAAGCTTTCTTT
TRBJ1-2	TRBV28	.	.	CASSLPAGGYTF	TGTGCCAGCAGTTTACCGGCAGGCGGCTACACCTTC
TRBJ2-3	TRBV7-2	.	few	CASSLGLTQYF	TGTGCCAGCAGCCTAGGGCTTACGCAGTATTTT